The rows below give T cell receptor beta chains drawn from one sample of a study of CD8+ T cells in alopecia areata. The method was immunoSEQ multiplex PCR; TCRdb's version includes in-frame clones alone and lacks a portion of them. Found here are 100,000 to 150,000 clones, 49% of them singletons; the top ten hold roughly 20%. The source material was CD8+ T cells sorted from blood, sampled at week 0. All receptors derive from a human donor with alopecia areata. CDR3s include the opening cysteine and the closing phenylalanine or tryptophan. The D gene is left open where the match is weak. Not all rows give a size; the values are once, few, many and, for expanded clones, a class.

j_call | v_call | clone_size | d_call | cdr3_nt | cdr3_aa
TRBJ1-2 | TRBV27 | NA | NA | TGTGCCAGCAGTTTATTGGGGGCGAGGGGCTACACCTTC | CASSLLGARGYTF
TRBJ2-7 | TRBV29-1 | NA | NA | TGCAGCGTTGAAGATCCTGGGGGCCCCAGCTCCTACGAGCAGTACTTC | CSVEDPGGPSSYEQYF
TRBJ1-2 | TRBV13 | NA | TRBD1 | TGTGCCAGCAGTTATGAGGGGGCGCGAGGCTACACCTTC | CASSYEGARGYTF
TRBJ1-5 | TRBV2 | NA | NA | TGTGCCAGCAGTCCCGGGGGCGTCTATCAGCCCCAGCATTTT | CASSPGGVYQPQHF
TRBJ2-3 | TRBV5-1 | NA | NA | TGCGCCAGCAGCTGGGACGGCACAGATACGCAGTATTTT | CASSWDGTDTQYF
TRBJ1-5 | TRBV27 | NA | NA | TGTGCCAGCAGTTTGGTCAATAGCAATCAGCCCCAGCATTTT | CASSLVNSNQPQHF
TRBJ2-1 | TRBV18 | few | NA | TGTGCCAGCTCACCCAATTCTCGCCAGACGGATTTCGCCTACAATGAGCAGTTCTTC | CASSPNSRQTDFAYNEQFF
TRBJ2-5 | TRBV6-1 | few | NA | TGTGCCAGCAGTGAATGGGATGAGACCCAGTACTTC | CASSEWDETQYF
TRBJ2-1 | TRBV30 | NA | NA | TGTGCCTGGAGTGGGGAGCTCGGCAACAATGAGCAGTTCTTC | CAWSGELGNNEQFF
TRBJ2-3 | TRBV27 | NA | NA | TGTGCCAGCGAGGGACTGAACACAGATACGCAGTATTTT | CASEGLNTDTQYF
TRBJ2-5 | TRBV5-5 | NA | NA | TGTGCCAGCAGCTTGGACCCCCGGGAGACCCAGTACTTC | CASSLDPRETQYF
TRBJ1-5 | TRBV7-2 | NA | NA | TGTGCCAGCAGCACCGGGGGGTCCCCCTCAAATTTT | CASSTGGSPSNF
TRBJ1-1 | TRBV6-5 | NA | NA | TGTGCCAGCAGTTACCGGACGGGTGAAGCTTTCTTT | CASSYRTGEAFF
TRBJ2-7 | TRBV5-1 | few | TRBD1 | TGCGCCAGCAGACGGGACAGCTCCTACGAGCAGTACTTC | CASRRDSSYEQYF
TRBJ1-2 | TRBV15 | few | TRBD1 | TGTGCCACCGGTGAGGGGGCTGGCTATGGCTACACCTTC | CATGEGAGYGYTF
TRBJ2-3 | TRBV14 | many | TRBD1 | TGTGCCAGCAGCCAACGGGACAGGGGGTGGACAGATACGCAGTATTTT | CASSQRDRGWTDTQYF
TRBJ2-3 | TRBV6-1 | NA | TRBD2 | TGTGCCAGCAGTGAAGTTAGCGGGGGGACAGATACGCAGTATTTT | CASSEVSGGTDTQYF
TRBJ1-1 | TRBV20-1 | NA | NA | TGCAGTGCACGGGACGTCGAAGCTTTCTTT | CSARDVEAFF
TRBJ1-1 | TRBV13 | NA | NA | TGTGCCAGCAGCTCGACGGTGGGTGAAGCTTTCTTT | CASSSTVGEAFF
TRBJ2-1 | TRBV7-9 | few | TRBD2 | TGTGCCAGCAGCTTAGGGCGGGGGTCCAATGAGCAGTTCTTC | CASSLGRGSNEQFF
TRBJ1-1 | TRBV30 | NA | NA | TGTGCCTGGAGTGAACAGCTCTACACTGAAGCTTTCTTT | CAWSEQLYTEAFF
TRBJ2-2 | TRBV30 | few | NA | TGTGCCTGGAGTGTACATGGCACCGGGGAGCTGTTTTTT | CAWSVHGTGELFF
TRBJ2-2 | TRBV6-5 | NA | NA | TGTGCCAGCAGTTCGACCAGGGTGAACACCGGGGAGCTGTTTTTT | CASSSTRVNTGELFF
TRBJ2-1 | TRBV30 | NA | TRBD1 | TGTGCCTGGGATGACAGGGGAGACAATGAGCAGTTCTTC | CAWDDRGDNEQFF
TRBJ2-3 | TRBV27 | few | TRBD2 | TGTGCCAGCAGTCCTACTCTAGCGGGGGGCACAGATACGCAGTATTTT | CASSPTLAGGTDTQYF
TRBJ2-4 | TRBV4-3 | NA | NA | TGCGCCAGCAGCCCCGGACCCTCTGGGGCCAAAAACATTCAGTACTTC | CASSPGPSGAKNIQYF
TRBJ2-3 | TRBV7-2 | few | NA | TGTGCCAGCAGCTTATTAGGAGGTACAGATACGCAGTATTTT | CASSLLGGTDTQYF
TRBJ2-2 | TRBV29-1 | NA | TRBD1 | TGCAGCGTCACAGGGGGAACGACCGGGGAGCTGTTTTTT | CSVTGGTTGELFF
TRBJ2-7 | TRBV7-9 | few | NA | TGTGCCAGCAGCTTAGGCCCCTTTGACACCTACGAGCAGTACTTC | CASSLGPFDTYEQYF
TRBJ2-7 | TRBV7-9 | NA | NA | TGTGCCAGCAGCTTAGCCACCTACGAGCAGTACTTC | CASSLATYEQYF
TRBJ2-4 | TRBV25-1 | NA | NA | TGTGCCAGCAGTGAAGTTGGAGGGTTAGCCAAAAACATTCAGTACTTC | CASSEVGGLAKNIQYF
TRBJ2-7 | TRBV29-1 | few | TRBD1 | TGCAGCGTTGAAGACTTGACAGGGGTCGAGCAGTACTTC | CSVEDLTGVEQYF
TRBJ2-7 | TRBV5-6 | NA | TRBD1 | TGTGCCAGCAGCTTGCAGGGGGAATCCTACGAGCAGTACTTC | CASSLQGESYEQYF
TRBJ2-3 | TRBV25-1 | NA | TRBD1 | TGTGCCAGCAGTGATTACGGGACAGGGGCTACAGATACGCAGTATTTT | CASSDYGTGATDTQYF
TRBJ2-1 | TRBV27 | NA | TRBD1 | TGTGCCAGCAGTCCCTACGGACAGGCCAATGAGCAGTTCTTC | CASSPYGQANEQFF
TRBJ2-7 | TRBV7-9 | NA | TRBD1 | TGTGCCAGCAGCTCGCCCCGGGACAGGGACTATCTGTCCTACGAGCAGTACTTC | CASSSPRDRDYLSYEQYF
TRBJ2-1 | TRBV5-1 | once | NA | TGCGCCAGCAGCTTGAGTCGGTACAATGAGCAGTTCTTC | CASSLSRYNEQFF
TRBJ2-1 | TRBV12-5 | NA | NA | TGTGCTAGTGGTTTTTGGGGACCGGCCTACAATGAGCAGTTCTTC | CASGFWGPAYNEQFF
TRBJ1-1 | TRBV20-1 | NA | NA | TGCAGTGCCACGCAGGGAGTTGAAGCTTTCTTT | CSATQGVEAFF
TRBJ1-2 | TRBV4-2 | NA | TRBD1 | TGTGCCAGCAGCCGCCGGGACAGCGAAAACTATGGCTACACCTTC | CASSRRDSENYGYTF
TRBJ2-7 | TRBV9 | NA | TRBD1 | TGTGCCAGCAGCGTGGACAGGGGCGAGCAGTACTTC | CASSVDRGEQYF